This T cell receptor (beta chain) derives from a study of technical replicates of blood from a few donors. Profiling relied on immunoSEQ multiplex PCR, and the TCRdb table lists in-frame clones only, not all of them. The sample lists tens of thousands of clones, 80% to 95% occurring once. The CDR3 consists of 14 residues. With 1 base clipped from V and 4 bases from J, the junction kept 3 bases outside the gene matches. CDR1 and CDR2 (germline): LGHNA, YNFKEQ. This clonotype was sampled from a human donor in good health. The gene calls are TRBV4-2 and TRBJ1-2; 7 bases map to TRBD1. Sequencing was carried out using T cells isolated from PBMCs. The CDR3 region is CASSQGDSVYGYTF. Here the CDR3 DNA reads TGTGCCAGCAGCCAAGGGGACAGCGTCTATGGCTACACCTTC.